The next 2 T cell receptor beta chains were all read from a single sample in a study of shared clonotypes between healthy human individuals. Assay used: immunoSEQ multiplex PCR; TCRdb lists only in-frame clones, some missing. The repertoire includes over a million clones, 60% to 80% of them detected once, and around 1.4% sits in the top ten. The sequenced sample consisted of memory CD4+ T cells sorted from blood. Subset here: CD45RA-negative fraction. Every receptor here comes from a man younger than 35 in good health.

The gene calls are TRBV27 and TRBJ1-3; D may be TRBD1 (5 bases). The V end lost 8 bases, the J end lost 0 bases, and 11 bases lay between the germline ends. The CDR3 covers 14 residues. Germline assignment: CDR1 MNHEY and CDR2 SMNVEV (reference sequence). The CDR3 DNA is TGTGCCAGCCCCTGGGACCTCTCTGGAAACACCATATATTTT. Translated: CASPWDLSGNTIYF.

This clone showed up just once. The chain carries TRBV18 and TRBJ1-3; no clear D. V lost 1 base to trimming and J lost 0 bases, with 10 bases between them. In germline, CDR1 is KGHSH, CDR2 LQKENI. The CDR3 contains 16 residues. CDR3 loop: CASSPRADFSGNTIYF. DNA for the CDR3: TGTGCCAGCTCACCACGGGCCGATTTCTCTGGAAACACCATATATTTT. The whole variable domain, remainder taken from reference TRBV18 and TRBJ1-3, is NAGVMQNPRHLVRRRGQEARLRCSPMKGHSHVYWYRQLPEEGLKFMVYLQKENIIDESGMPKERFSAEFPKEGPSILRIQQVVRGDSAAYFCASSPRADFSGNTIYFGEGSWLTVV.